Following are 8 T cell receptor beta chains from one sample sequenced in a study of T cell changes during pregnancy in multiple sclerosis. Data came from immunoSEQ multiplex PCR; TCRdb stores just in-frame clones and leaves some out. The sample has roughly 41,000 clones; 90% are singletons. The sequenced sample was CD8+ T cells from peripheral blood mononuclear cells, obtained in the third trimester of pregnancy. Receptors originate from a female donor with multiple sclerosis, enrolled in a pregnancy study.

V usage is TRBV30 and J usage is TRBJ2-5; D might be TRBD2 (6 bases). Between the trimmed V and J ends, which lost 1 base and 2 bases, there was a span of 8 bases. Per germline, CDR1 GTSNPN and CDR2 SVGIG (reference sequence). This CDR3 comprises 13 residues. The CDR3 sequence is CAWSDGLQETQYF. The DNA of the CDR3 is TGTGCCTGGAGTGACGGACTACAAGAGACCCAGTACTTC.

The V call is TRBV30, the J call TRBJ1-1, with D perhaps TRBD1 (5 bases). Germline CDR1 reads GTSNPN; CDR2 reads SVGIG (reference sequence). V gave up 3 bases and J gave up 3 bases, with 5 bases separating them. CDR3 size: 11 residues. The CDR3, as DNA: TGTGCCTGGAGAGGGGACACTGAAGCTTTCTTT. Amino acids: CAWRGDTEAFF.

This chain links TRBV9 with TRBJ2-3, with TRBD2 identical over 10 bases. The CDR3 length is 16 residues. Germline V lookup: CDR1 SGDLS, CDR2 YYNGEE. V gave up 0 bases and J gave up 3 bases; unmatched junction bases: 4. The CDR3 bases are TGTGCCAGCAGCGTAGGGACTAGCGGTTTAACAGATACGCAGTATTTT. This translates into CASSVGTSGLTDTQYF.

The chain is built from TRBV5-1 and TRBJ1-1, with D perhaps TRBD1 (5 bases). The CDR3 has 12 amino acids. The germline V gene has CDR1 SGHRS and CDR2 YFSETQ. Trimming shortened V by 1 base and J by 7 bases, and 8 bases separated the two germline ends. The CDR3 loop reads CASSLTGFEAFF. The CDR3 DNA is TGCGCCAGCAGCTTGACAGGATTTGAAGCTTTCTTT.

Regarding this clone: The sample carries other DNA sequences with the same CDR3. The rearrangement uses TRBV5-6 and TRBJ1-5; no firm D call. The CDR3 has 14 amino acids. V dropped 1 base and J dropped 0 bases, with 5 bases sitting between them. CDR1 and CDR2 from the germline V gene are SGHDT and YYEEEE. CDR3 sequence reads: CASSLSYSNQPQHF. Here the CDR3 DNA reads TGTGCCAGCAGCTTGTCTTATAGCAATCAGCCCCAGCATTTT. Together with reference TRBV5-6 and TRBJ1-5, the CDR3 gives the full variable domain: DAGVTQSPTHLIKTRGQQVTLRCSPKSGHDTVSWYQQALGQGPQFIFQYYEEEERQRGNFPDRFSGHQFPNYSSELNVNALLLGDSALYLCASSLSYSNQPQHFGDGTRLSIL.

In its sample, this clone was seen a few times. The rearrangement uses TRBV6-4 and TRBJ2-3; 9 bases align to TRBD2. The CDR3 runs 15 residues. CDR1 MRHNA and CDR2 SNTAGT come from the germline V gene. The V gene end was trimmed by 6 bases and the J gene end by 2 bases; junction bases not matched to a gene: 6. The CDR3 protein is CASSETSGYTDTQYF. The CDR3 region has the DNA TGTGCCAGCAGCGAAACTAGCGGGTACACAGATACGCAGTATTTT.

The chain combines TRBV4-2 with TRBJ2-2; D uncertain. Germline V CDR1 and CDR2: LGHNA, YNFKEQ. The CDR3 is 11 residues long. Trimming stripped 1 base from V and 11 bases from J, with 5 bases between. CDR3 amino acids: CASSQGVELFF. CDR3 nucleotide sequence: TGTGCCAGCAGCCAAGGAGTAGAGCTGTTTTTT.

The rearrangement uses TRBV7-9 and TRBJ1-6; D possibly corresponds to TRBD1 (5 bases). The germline V gene has CDR1 SEHNR and CDR2 FQNEAQ (reference sequence). The V gene lost 3 bases and the J gene lost 7 bases, with 22 bases spanning the gap. CDR3 length: 18 amino acids. The CDR3 bases are TGTGCCAGCAGCTTCCCTAGCGTGGGGGGAGTAGAAAATTCACCCCTCCACTTT. Encoded protein: CASSFPSVGGVENSPLHF.